Shown below are 30 T cell receptor beta chains from a single sample sequenced in a study of blood T cell repertoires in COVID-19. The repertoire was sequenced with immunoSEQ multiplex PCR; TCRdb's copy has only in-frame clones and lacks some. The sample has some 180,000 clones, 82% seen once. Sequenced: peripheral blood. Every receptor here comes from a woman aged 60-75 years with COVID-19, enrolled during active disease.

The chain couples TRBV5-1 to TRBJ2-2, with D possibly being TRBD2 (6 bases). CDR1 is SGHRS and CDR2 is YFSETQ in the germline V gene. V lost 6 bases and J lost 1, with 16 bases in between. The CDR3 totals 16 residues. For the CDR3, the DNA is TGCGCCAGCACCCGAGCGGAGGGATGGAACACCGGGGAGCTGTTTTTT. Translating gives CASTRAEGWNTGELFF.

This clone was counted only a few times. The V call is TRBV4-3, the J call TRBJ1-4; 8 bases are a match to TRBD1. The CDR3 sequence is 17 residues long. V lost 4 bases and J lost 5; bases outside the gene matches: 12. CDR1 LGHNA and CDR2 YSLEER come from the germline V gene. In DNA form, the CDR3 reads TGCGCCAGCAGCCCTACTATACCGGACAGGGTGAATGAAAAACTGTTTTTT. Translation gives CASSPTIPDRVNEKLFF.

The chain couples TRBV29-1 to TRBJ2-6, with D perhaps matching TRBD2 (6 bases). Trimming took 7 bases from V and 2 from J, leaving 9 bases between them. CDR3 length: 13 residues. Germline V gene lookup returns CDR1 SQVTM and CDR2 ANQGSEA. CDR3 loop: CSGRVAGANVLTF. Here the CDR3 DNA reads TGCAGCGGGAGGGTGGCTGGGGCCAACGTCCTGACTTTC.

The rearrangement uses TRBV7-2 and TRBJ2-3, with 7 bases aligning to TRBD2. The length of the CDR3 is 17 residues. The germline V gene encodes CDR1 SGHTA and CDR2 FQGNSA. V shed 5 bases and J 5 bases; nucleotides not matched to a gene: 16. The CDR3 spells CASSLSLTSHVGDTQYF. CDR3 bases: TGTGCCAGCAGCCTTTCCTTGACTAGCCACGTGGGAGATACGCAGTATTTT.

The chain joins TRBV7-2 to TRBJ2-3; 13 nucleotides line up with TRBD2. Trimming cost V 5 bases and J 4 bases; bases outside gene matches: 6. This CDR3 region has 16 residues. Germline-derived CDR1 and CDR2 are SGHTA and FQGNSA. CDR3 region: CASSPGLAGVADTQYF. The CDR3 DNA is TGTGCCAGCAGCCCCGGACTAGCGGGAGTGGCAGATACGCAGTATTTT.

The chain uses TRBV6-2 or TRBV6-3 and TRBJ2-1, with TRBD1 as a possible D gene (5 bases). The CDR3 length is 15 residues. V lost 2 bases to trimming and J lost 8 bases, with 16 bases between them. Germline CDR1 and CDR2: MNHEY and SVGEGT. The CDR3 DNA follows: TGTGCCAGCAGTTACGCGAGCGTAAGGGGTGATGAGCAGTTCTTC. Translation gives CASSYASVRGDEQFF.

The chain recombines TRBV2 with TRBJ2-2, with 13 positions matching TRBD2. This CDR3 region has 15 residues. Germline V gives CDR1 SNHLY, CDR2 FYNNEI. The V gene end was trimmed by 6 bases and the J gene end by 6 bases; junction bases not matched to a gene: 4. CDR3 loop: CASRRLAGGSGELFF. In DNA, the CDR3 is TGTGCCAGCAGGCGACTAGCGGGGGGATCCGGGGAGCTGTTTTTT.

This chain connects TRBV30 to TRBJ2-3; 9 nucleotides match TRBD1. Germline CDR1 reads GTSNPN; CDR2 reads SVGIG (reference sequence). Trimming cost V 5 bases and J 6 bases; bases outside gene matches: 3. The CDR3 loop spans 12 amino acids. The CDR3 region is CAWDRGGDTQYF. Here the CDR3 DNA reads TGTGCCTGGGACAGGGGGGGGGATACGCAGTATTTT.

The rearrangement uses TRBV2 and TRBJ1-5, with 7 bases lining up with TRBD1. CDR1 is SNHLY and CDR2 is FYNNEI in the germline V gene. CDR3 length: 13 amino acids. V was pared by 6 bases and J by 6 bases, with 5 bases of the junction left unmatched. The CDR3 DNA reads TGTGCCAGCAGCAACCCAGGGGGTCAGCCCCAGCATTTT. Translating it yields CASSNPGGQPQHF. Full variable domain (rest looked up from reference TRBV2 and TRBJ1-5): EPEVTQTPSHQVTQMGQEVILRCVPISNHLYFYWYRQILGQKVEFLVSFYNNEISEKSEIFDDQFSVERPDGSNFTLKIRSTKLEDSAMYFCASSNPGGQPQHFGDGTRLSIL.

The rearrangement uses TRBV2 and TRBJ1-4; D is possibly TRBD1 (6 bases). The CDR3 sequence is 13 residues long. Trimming left V 8 bases short and J 8 bases short, with 15 bases between. Germline assignment: CDR1 SNHLY and CDR2 FYNNEI. For the CDR3, the DNA is TGTGCCAGCTCGGCCGCAGGGGAAGAAAAACTGTTTTTT. Protein product: CASSAAGEEKLFF.

This rearrangement joins TRBV4-2 to TRBJ1-2; a weak D match, TRBD1 (6 bases). The germline V gene encodes CDR1 LGHNA and CDR2 YNFKEQ. V was cut by 1 base and J by 4 bases, with 10 bases left in between. The CDR3 is 14 amino acids. The CDR3 DNA sequence: TGTGCCAGCAGCCAAGTACGGGACACCTATGGCTACACCTTC. This gives the protein CASSQVRDTYGYTF.

This chain links TRBV6-5 with TRBJ1-6, with unresolved D. Per germline, CDR1 MNHEY and CDR2 SVGAGI. The germline V and J ends were trimmed by 10 bases and 6 bases, with 10 bases remaining between them. The CDR3 runs to 12 residues. The CDR3 loop is CATRNLNSPLHF. The CDR3 nucleotides read TGTGCCACGAGGAACCTTAATTCACCCCTCCACTTT.

The genes are TRBV4-2 and TRBJ2-3; TRBD2 matches at 7 bases. The CDR3 sequence is 21 residues long. The germline V gene encodes CDR1 LGHNA and CDR2 YNFKEQ. The ends lost 0 bases at V and 1 base at J; junction bases unmatched: 19. CDR3 protein: CASSQDLPAGRISRGTDTQYF. CDR3 in DNA: TGTGCCAGCAGCCAAGATCTTCCAGCGGGACGTATCTCACGAGGCACAGATACGCAGTATTTT.

This clone was seen a single time. The rearrangement uses TRBV28 and TRBJ1-2, with 7 bases identical to TRBD1. CDR1 and CDR2 (germline): MDHEN, SYDVKM. The CDR3 covers 14 residues. Losses at the gene ends were 4 bases for V and 4 bases for J; bases not matched to a gene: 6. Here the CDR3 reads CASSSGTVPYGYTF. CDR3 sequence (DNA): TGTGCCAGCAGTTCCGGGACAGTACCCTATGGCTACACCTTC.

The gene calls are TRBV21-1 and TRBJ1-4; the table names TRBD1, a call not compared with the DNA. TRBV21-1 is deemed a pseudogene. CDR3 length equals 13 residues. CDR3 region: CATDIATNEKLFF. The DNA for the CDR3 is TGTGCCACCGACATTGCAACTAATGAAAAACTGTTTTTT.

The chain recombines TRBV24-1 with TRBJ2-1; D is unresolved. V lost 5 bases, J lost 12 bases, and 13 bases lay in between. Germline CDR1 is KGHDR and CDR2 is SFDVKD. There are 12 residues in the CDR3. CDR3 nucleotide sequence: TGTGCCACCAGTGGCTTGACTCTCACGCAGTTCTTC. Its translation is CATSGLTLTQFF.

The rearrangement joins TRBV28 to TRBJ1-1; weak D call: TRBD1 (5 bases). CDR1 is MDHEN, CDR2 SYDVKM, per germline. This CDR3 is built from 16 residues. Trimming cost V 2 bases and J 4 bases, with 17 bases left between them. This CDR3 is CASSLGGLGGFTEAFF. The CDR3 DNA reads TGTGCCAGCAGTTTAGGTGGTTTGGGGGGATTCACTGAAGCTTTCTTT.

V gene TRBV18 combines with J gene TRBJ2-2; 11 bases are shared with TRBD1. This CDR3 is built from 17 residues. Germline CDR1 is KGHSH and CDR2 is LQKENI. The V and J ends lost 4 bases and 2 bases, in that order; junction bases with no gene match: 6. Here the CDR3 reads CASSRLGTGGNTGELFF. The DNA for the CDR3 is TGTGCCAGCTCACGCCTCGGGACAGGGGGAAACACCGGGGAGCTGTTTTTT.

This clone was observed a single time. This sequence joins TRBV19 and TRBJ2-2, with 7 positions matching TRBD2. The length of the CDR3 is 14 residues. J gave up 5 bases and V 6 bases, and 6 bases lay outside the gene matches. Germline assignment: CDR1 LNHDA and CDR2 SQIVND (reference sequence). The CDR3 sequence is CASSQAGSTGELFF. The DNA for the CDR3 is TGTGCCAGTAGCCAAGCGGGGTCTACCGGGGAGCTGTTTTTT.

The genes are TRBV6-2 or TRBV6-3 and TRBJ2-1, with D possibly being TRBD1 (5 bases). The ends were cut back, 0 bases at V and 7 bases at J, with 19 bases in the middle. The CDR3 covers 17 residues. Germline CDR1 MNHEY, CDR2 SVGEGT. The CDR3 nucleotides are TGTGCCAGCAGTTACTCTAGTGGGTCAGGGAAAGCGAATGAGCAGTTCTTC. Translated, it gives CASSYSSGSGKANEQFF.

The rearrangement uses TRBV11-3 and TRBJ2-3; possible D gene TRBD2, 6 bases. CDR3 length: 15 residues. Germline loops: CDR1 SGHNT, CDR2 YENEEA. The V end was cut by 3 bases, the J end by 4 bases, with 14 bases between. DNA of the CDR3: TGTGCCAGCAGCTTGGAGGGGAGAGACGCAGATACGCAGTATTTT. It translates to CASSLEGRDADTQYF. The full variable domain, with the rest looked up from reference TRBV11-3 and TRBJ2-3, is EAGVVQSPRYKIIEKKQPVAFWCNPISGHNTLYWYLQNLGQGPELLIRYENEEAVDDSQLPKDRFSAERLKGVDSTLKIQPAELGDSAVYLCASSLEGRDADTQYFGPGTRLTVL.

The rearrangement joins TRBV3-1 (or the pseudogene TRBV3-2) to TRBJ2-4; D is unresolved. In germline, CDR1 is LGHDT, CDR2 YNNKEL (reference sequence). The V gene lost 1 base and the J gene lost 0 bases, with 4 bases spanning the gap. This CDR3 contains 14 residues. The CDR3 nucleotides are TGTGCCAGCAGCCAAGCGCGAGCCAAAAACATTCAGTACTTC. This sequence encodes CASSQARAKNIQYF.

The chain couples TRBV6-2 or TRBV6-3 to TRBJ1-2; 9 nucleotides align to TRBD1. V was pared by 5 bases and J by 6 bases, with 4 bases of the junction left unmatched. The germline V gene has CDR1 MNHEY and CDR2 SVGEGT. This CDR3 is 13 amino acids long. CDR3 bases: TGTGCCAGCAGTGCACAGGGGGCGCATGGCTACACCTTC. Amino acid sequence: CASSAQGAHGYTF.

This chain links TRBV12-3 or TRBV12-4 with TRBJ1-2; D not certain. The length of the CDR3 is 13 residues. V was cut by 4 bases and J by 7 bases, with 13 bases left in between. The CDR3 nucleotides are TGTGCCAGCAGTTCTAACAGCCAAGGTGGCTACACCTTC. This codes for CASSSNSQGGYTF.

This chain joins TRBV5-1 and TRBJ1-1; TRBD1 might be the D (5 bases). With 4 bases removed from V and 10 bases from J, the gap between germline ends came to 14 bases. The CDR3 has 12 amino acids. Germline V gene lookup returns CDR1 SGHRS and CDR2 YFSETQ. The CDR3 DNA follows: TGCGCCAGCAGCCCCGAAGGCCAGGGAGCTTTCTTT. Its protein product is CASSPEGQGAFF.

The CDR3 spells CASSLEAGENTGELFF. The CDR3 region has the DNA TGTGCCAGCAGCTTAGAGGCAGGGGAGAACACCGGGGAGCTGTTTTTT. The chain carries TRBV11-3 and TRBJ2-2; TRBD1 is a possible D gene (6 bases). The CDR3 is 16 amino acids. Deletions cut 0 bases from V and 1 base from J, with 9 bases between. Germline values: CDR1 SGHNT, CDR2 YENEEA.

The chain recombines TRBV4-2 with TRBJ1-2; 8 nucleotides line up with TRBD1. CDR3 length: 14 amino acids. J was trimmed by 7 bases and V by 2 bases; bases with no gene match: 6. CDR1 and CDR2 from the germline V gene are LGHNA and YNFKEQ. The CDR3 nucleotides are TGTGCCAGCAGCCAACGACAGGGGAGGCGTGGCTACACCTTC. It codes for CASSQRQGRRGYTF.

The rearrangement uses TRBV6-6 and TRBJ2-1; a weak D match, TRBD1 (5 bases). Germline V CDR1 and CDR2: MNHNY, SVGAGI (reference sequence). The CDR3 sequence is 13 residues long. V was pared by 2 bases and J by 6 bases, with 8 bases between. The CDR3 is CASSYGRANEQFF. In DNA, the CDR3 is TGTGCCAGCAGTTACGGCAGGGCCAATGAGCAGTTCTTC.

V is TRBV6-1 and J is TRBJ1-2; a weak D match, TRBD1 (5 bases). The germline V and J ends were trimmed by 2 bases and 7 bases, with 11 bases remaining between them. CDR3 length: 13 amino acids. Germline V gene sequence: CDR1 MNHNS, CDR2 SASEGT. The CDR3 protein is CASSERRGGGYTF. In DNA form, the CDR3 reads TGTGCCAGCAGTGAAAGAAGGGGAGGTGGCTACACCTTC.

CDR3: CASSPLSSNTEAFF. CDR3 coding DNA: TGTGCCAGCTCACCACTCAGTTCGAACACTGAAGCTTTCTTT. The chain is built from TRBV18 and TRBJ1-1; D remains ambiguous. Germline-derived CDR1 and CDR2 are KGHSH and LQKENI. This CDR3 comprises 14 residues. The V end lost 1 base, the J end lost 1 base, and 7 bases lay between the germline ends.